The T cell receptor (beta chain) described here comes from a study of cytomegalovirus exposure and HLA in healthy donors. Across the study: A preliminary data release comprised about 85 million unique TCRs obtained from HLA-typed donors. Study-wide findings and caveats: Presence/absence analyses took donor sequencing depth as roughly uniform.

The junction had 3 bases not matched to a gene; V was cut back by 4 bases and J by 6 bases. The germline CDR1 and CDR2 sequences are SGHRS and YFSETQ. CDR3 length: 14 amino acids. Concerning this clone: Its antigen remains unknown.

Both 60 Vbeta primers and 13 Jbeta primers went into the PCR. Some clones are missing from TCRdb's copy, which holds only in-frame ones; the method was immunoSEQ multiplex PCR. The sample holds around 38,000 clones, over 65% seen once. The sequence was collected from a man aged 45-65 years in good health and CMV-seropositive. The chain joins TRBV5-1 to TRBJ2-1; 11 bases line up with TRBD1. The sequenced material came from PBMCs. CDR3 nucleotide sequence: TGCGCCAGCAGCCTAGGGACAGGGGGCAATGAGCAGTTCTTC. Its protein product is CASSLGTGGNEQFF. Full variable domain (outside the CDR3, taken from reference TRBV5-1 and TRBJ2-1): KAGVTQTPRYLIKTRGQQVTLSCSPISGHRSVSWYQQTPGQGLQFLFEYFSETQRNKGNFPGRFSGRQFSNSRSEMNVSTLELGDSALYLCASSLGTGGNEQFFGPGTRLTVL.